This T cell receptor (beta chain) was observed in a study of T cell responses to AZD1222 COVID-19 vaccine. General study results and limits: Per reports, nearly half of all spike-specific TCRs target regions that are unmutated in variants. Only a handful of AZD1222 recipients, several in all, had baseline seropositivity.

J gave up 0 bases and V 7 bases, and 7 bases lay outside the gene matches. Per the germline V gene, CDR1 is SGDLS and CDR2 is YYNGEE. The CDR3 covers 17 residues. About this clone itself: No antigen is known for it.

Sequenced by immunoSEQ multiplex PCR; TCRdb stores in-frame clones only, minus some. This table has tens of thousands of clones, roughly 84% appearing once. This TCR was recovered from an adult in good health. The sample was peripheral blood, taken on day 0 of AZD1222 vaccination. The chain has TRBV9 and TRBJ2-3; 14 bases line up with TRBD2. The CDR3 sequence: CASGRLAGGPSTDTQYF. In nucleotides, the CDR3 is TGTGCCAGCGGGAGACTAGCGGGGGGGCCTAGCACAGATACGCAGTATTTT.